The rows below give T cell receptor beta chains drawn from one sample of a study of T cells after yellow fever vaccination. TCRdb ran MiXCR on the 5' RACE reads and lists one entry per CDR3 protein. Of 150,000 to 200,000 distinct CDR3 sequences in the sample, around 9.3% were seen once. Source: CD8+ T cells sorted from PBMCs, taken 45 days after the yellow fever booster vaccination. The receptors originated from a man between 18 and 35 years old who received the YFV17D yellow fever vaccine. Both conserved end residues are part of each CDR3. Fields, in order: clone size, CDR3 length, V gene, D gene, J gene, CDR3 DNA, CDR3 protein. The D gene is left open where the match is weak. Some rows mark clone size as missing; the rest say once, few, many or name a class of expanded clone.

size: few
length: 15
V: TRBV6-2/TRBV6-3
D: NA
J: TRBJ1-5
DNA: TGTGCCAGCAGTTTTCTCCGACAAAGCAATCAGCCCCAGCATTTT
CDR3: CASSFLRQSNQPQHF

size: many
length: 16
V: TRBV6-2/TRBV6-3
D: NA
J: TRBJ2-5
DNA: TGTGCCAGCAGCAACACCGGGACCTTCAATCCCGAGACCCAGTACTTC
CDR3: CASSNTGTFNPETQYF

size: NA
length: 15
V: TRBV6-4
D: TRBD2
J: TRBJ2-1
DNA: TGTGCCAGCAGTGACTCGGGACTAGGGGCAAGTGAGCAGTTCTTC
CDR3: CASSDSGLGASEQFF

size: few
length: 15
V: TRBV28
D: NA
J: TRBJ2-1
DNA: TGTGCCAGCATCCCCCCCTTGTCATCCTACAATGAGCAGTTCTTC
CDR3: CASIPPLSSYNEQFF

size: NA
length: 16
V: TRBV9
D: NA
J: TRBJ2-6
DNA: TGTGCCACGGGGACCGACCTCAGTTCTGGGGCCAACGTCCTGACTTTC
CDR3: CATGTDLSSGANVLTF

size: few
length: 15
V: TRBV9
D: TRBD1
J: TRBJ1-2
DNA: TGTGCCAGCAGTGTTAACAGGGGAGCTAACTATGGCTACACCTTC
CDR3: CASSVNRGANYGYTF

size: few
length: 12
V: TRBV20-1
D: NA
J: TRBJ2-7
DNA: TGCAGTGCTAGAGATATAACCTACGAGCAGTACTTC
CDR3: CSARDITYEQYF

size: few
length: 15
V: TRBV29-1
D: NA
J: TRBJ2-1
DNA: TGCAGCGTACCGGTAGCGAGGGGGAACTACAATGAGCAGTTCTTC
CDR3: CSVPVARGNYNEQFF

size: few
length: 16
V: TRBV12-5
D: TRBD1
J: TRBJ1-4
DNA: TGTGCTAGTGGTTTTGTTATAGACAGGGGCAATGAAAAACTGTTTTTT
CDR3: CASGFVIDRGNEKLFF

size: few
length: 14
V: TRBV9
D: NA
J: TRBJ2-1
DNA: TGTGCCAGCAGCGTAGAGGGAGACGGGAATGAGCAGTTCTTC
CDR3: CASSVEGDGNEQFF

size: few
length: 15
V: TRBV9
D: TRBD1
J: TRBJ1-2
DNA: TGTGCCAGCAGACCTAACAGGGGGAGAGGCTATGGCTACACCTTC
CDR3: CASRPNRGRGYGYTF

size: NA
length: 14
V: TRBV7-3
D: NA
J: TRBJ1-2
DNA: TGTGCCAGCAGCTTAAATTCAGCAGGGATTGACTACACCTTC
CDR3: CASSLNSAGIDYTF

size: few
length: 13
V: TRBV7-2
D: NA
J: TRBJ2-5
DNA: TGTGCCAGCAGCCCGGGTTTAACGGGGACCCAGTACTTC
CDR3: CASSPGLTGTQYF

size: NA
length: 17
V: TRBV7-9
D: NA
J: TRBJ2-5
DNA: TGTGCCAGCAGCTTCTATCCCGGCAGAAGTCAGCAAGAGACCCAGTACTTC
CDR3: CASSFYPGRSQQETQYF

size: few
length: 14
V: TRBV9
D: NA
J: TRBJ2-3
DNA: TGTGCCAGCAGCGTTGACGGGACCACAGATACGCAGTATTTT
CDR3: CASSVDGTTDTQYF

size: many
length: 17
V: TRBV7-8
D: TRBD2
J: TRBJ2-1
DNA: TGTGCCAGCAGCCCTAGCGGGGGCACTACCTCCTACAATGAGCAGTTCTTC
CDR3: CASSPSGGTTSYNEQFF

size: few
length: 14
V: TRBV12-3/TRBV12-4
D: NA
J: TRBJ2-2
DNA: TGTGCCACCCAACCAGGACTCCACACCGGGGAGCTGTTTTTT
CDR3: CATQPGLHTGELFF

size: NA
length: 13
V: TRBV5-6
D: NA
J: TRBJ1-1
DNA: TGTGCCAGCAGCTACGGGCAGTACACTGAAGCTTTCTTT
CDR3: CASSYGQYTEAFF

size: NA
length: 16
V: TRBV20-1
D: NA
J: TRBJ1-6
DNA: TGCAGTGCTAGAGTCAAGCAGAGCTCCTATAATTCACCCCTCCACTTT
CDR3: CSARVKQSSYNSPLHF

size: NA
length: 15
V: TRBV9
D: TRBD1
J: TRBJ2-5
DNA: TGTGCCAGCAGCGTGGGGGGACAGGGCGAAGAGACCCAGTACTTC
CDR3: CASSVGGQGEETQYF

size: NA
length: 13
V: TRBV19
D: NA
J: TRBJ2-7
DNA: TGTGCCAGTAGTAAGAGGCGGTCCGGGGAGCAGTACTTC
CDR3: CASSKRRSGEQYF

size: NA
length: 13
V: TRBV9
D: TRBD1
J: TRBJ1-1
DNA: TGTGCCAGCAGCACCGGGACAGGCGGGGAAGCTTTCTTT
CDR3: CASSTGTGGEAFF

size: NA
length: 15
V: TRBV18
D: TRBD2
J: TRBJ2-1
DNA: TGTGCCAGCAAGGGCCTAGCGGGGGGCCACAATGAGCAGTTCTTC
CDR3: CASKGLAGGHNEQFF

size: few
length: 12
V: TRBV6-1
D: NA
J: TRBJ2-7
DNA: TGTGCTCTAGGCGGACACTTCTACGAGCAGTACTTC
CDR3: CALGGHFYEQYF

size: many
length: 13
V: TRBV14
D: NA
J: TRBJ1-2
DNA: TGTGCCAGCAGCCAAGTCGGTACCTATGGCTACACCTTC
CDR3: CASSQVGTYGYTF

size: NA
length: 13
V: TRBV7-9
D: NA
J: TRBJ1-4
DNA: TGTGCCAGCAGCCGAAGGGGCGGGGAAAAACTGTTTTTT
CDR3: CASSRRGGEKLFF

size: NA
length: 11
V: TRBV29-1
D: NA
J: TRBJ2-2
DNA: TGCAGCGTTGCTCACAGCGGGGAGCTGTTTTTT
CDR3: CSVAHSGELFF

size: many
length: 13
V: TRBV12-3/TRBV12-4
D: NA
J: TRBJ1-1
DNA: TGTGCCAGCAGTTTAGGAGGGGCCAATGAAGCTTTCTTT
CDR3: CASSLGGANEAFF

size: many
length: 13
V: TRBV4-1
D: TRBD2
J: TRBJ2-1
DNA: TGCGCCAGCTGCGCCGGGGGGGCATTTGAGCAGTTCTTC
CDR3: CASCAGGAFEQFF

size: NA
length: 17
V: TRBV1
D: NA
J: TRBJ1-1
DNA: TGCACCAGCAGCCAAGATCAGGGCGCAGGGCGGAACACTGAAGCTTTCTTT
CDR3: CTSSQDQGAGRNTEAFF

size: few
length: 11
V: TRBV15
D: NA
J: TRBJ2-1
DNA: TGTGCCACGAAGGTTAACGATGAGCAGTTCTTC
CDR3: CATKVNDEQFF

size: NA
length: 18
V: TRBV20-1
D: NA
J: TRBJ2-7
DNA: TGCAGTGCAACTAAGAGACTCCAGACGGGGGAAACTACCTACGAGCAGTACTTC
CDR3: CSATKRLQTGETTYEQYF

size: few
length: 13
V: TRBV9
D: NA
J: TRBJ2-5
DNA: TGTGCCAGCAGCGGCGGCAGGATGGAGACCCAGTACTTC
CDR3: CASSGGRMETQYF

size: few
length: 13
V: TRBV27
D: TRBD1
J: TRBJ2-7
DNA: TGTGCCAGCAGTGCAACGACAGGGGGGGAGCAGTACTTC
CDR3: CASSATTGGEQYF

size: NA
length: 18
V: TRBV9
D: NA
J: TRBJ2-6
DNA: TGTGCCAGCAGCCCCACCGGGACCCCGAGCTCTGGGGCCAACGTCCTGACTTTC
CDR3: CASSPTGTPSSGANVLTF

size: many
length: 11
V: TRBV28
D: NA
J: TRBJ1-1
DNA: TGTGCCAGCAGTTTAAGCAGGGTGGCTTTCTTT
CDR3: CASSLSRVAFF

size: few
length: 16
V: TRBV12-5
D: NA
J: TRBJ2-7
DNA: TGTGCTAGTGGTTTGGAAGGGACCGGAAAACACTACGAGCAGTACTTC
CDR3: CASGLEGTGKHYEQYF

size: NA
length: 16
V: TRBV25-1
D: TRBD2
J: TRBJ2-2
DNA: TGTGCCAGCAGTGAATACCGGGGGGCGAACACCGGGGAGCTGTTTTTT
CDR3: CASSEYRGANTGELFF

size: few
length: 16
V: TRBV7-8
D: TRBD2
J: TRBJ2-1
DNA: TGTGCCAGCAGCTTAGGAGGGAGCGGGGGACGAGTTGAGCAGTTCTTC
CDR3: CASSLGGSGGRVEQFF

size: NA
length: 15
V: TRBV4-1
D: NA
J: TRBJ2-7
DNA: TGCGCCAGCAGCCTCCTCCGCGACAACTCCTACGAGCAGTACTTC
CDR3: CASSLLRDNSYEQYF

size: few
length: 17
V: TRBV28
D: NA
J: TRBJ1-2
DNA: TGTGCCAGCAGTTCCAACCACTTCAGGGTACGGAACTATGGCTACACCTTC
CDR3: CASSSNHFRVRNYGYTF

size: NA
length: 14
V: TRBV2
D: NA
J: TRBJ2-2
DNA: TGTGCCAGTATCGACCCAAGAAACACCGGGGAGCTGTTTTTT
CDR3: CASIDPRNTGELFF

size: few
length: 15
V: TRBV6-2/TRBV6-3
D: NA
J: TRBJ2-1
DNA: TGTGCCAGCAGTTACGGTGGGGGATCCTACAATGAGCAGTTCTTC
CDR3: CASSYGGGSYNEQFF

size: many
length: 15
V: TRBV4-3
D: NA
J: TRBJ1-2
DNA: TGCGCCAGCAGCCAAGATCGCGGGACTACCTATGGCTACACCTTC
CDR3: CASSQDRGTTYGYTF

size: NA
length: 13
V: TRBV7-3
D: NA
J: TRBJ2-3
DNA: TGTGCCAGCAGCTCAGTTGGTACAGATACGCAGTATTTT
CDR3: CASSSVGTDTQYF

size: NA
length: 16
V: TRBV28
D: NA
J: TRBJ2-3
DNA: TGTGCCAGCAGTTTATATGAGGGGGTATCTACAGATACGCAGTATTTT
CDR3: CASSLYEGVSTDTQYF

size: NA
length: 15
V: TRBV11-2
D: NA
J: TRBJ2-4
DNA: TGTGCCAGCAGCCACATCCATTTAGCCAAAAACATTCAGTACTTC
CDR3: CASSHIHLAKNIQYF

size: few
length: 16
V: TRBV4-1
D: TRBD1
J: TRBJ1-2
DNA: TGCGCCAGCAGCCAAGGGGACAGGGGGCTCTACTATGGCTACACCTTC
CDR3: CASSQGDRGLYYGYTF

size: few
length: 15
V: TRBV20-1
D: NA
J: TRBJ2-2
DNA: TGCAGTGCTAGAGTGAGGGAGACGAACACCGGGGAGCTGTTTTTT
CDR3: CSARVRETNTGELFF

size: few
length: 15
V: TRBV27
D: TRBD1
J: TRBJ2-2
DNA: TGTGCCAGCTCCCCGCGGACAGGGGTCCACGGGGAGCTGTTTTTT
CDR3: CASSPRTGVHGELFF

size: few
length: 15
V: TRBV27
D: NA
J: TRBJ2-3
DNA: TGTGCCAGCAGTTTATTTGTTCTGAGCACAGATACGCAGTATTTT
CDR3: CASSLFVLSTDTQYF

size: NA
length: 15
V: TRBV7-9
D: NA
J: TRBJ2-2
DNA: TGTGCCAGCAGCTTAGATGAATCGAACACCGGGGAGCTGTTTTTT
CDR3: CASSLDESNTGELFF

size: few
length: 13
V: TRBV27
D: NA
J: TRBJ1-2
DNA: TGTGCCAGCAGTTCCGGGACCGGGGATGGCTACACCTTC
CDR3: CASSSGTGDGYTF

size: many
length: 15
V: TRBV4-2
D: TRBD1
J: TRBJ2-6
DNA: TGTGCCAGCAGCCAAGGACAGGGTGGGGCCAACGTCCTGACTTTC
CDR3: CASSQGQGGANVLTF

size: NA
length: 16
V: TRBV15
D: TRBD1
J: TRBJ2-1
DNA: TGTGCCACCAGCCCCCGTGGGACAGCCGAAGGAGATGAGCAGTTCTTC
CDR3: CATSPRGTAEGDEQFF

size: NA
length: 14
V: TRBV6-2/TRBV6-3
D: NA
J: TRBJ2-2
DNA: TGTGCCACCTCGATAATCGTGGACACCGGGGAGCTGTTTTTT
CDR3: CATSIIVDTGELFF

size: few
length: 13
V: TRBV12-3/TRBV12-4
D: NA
J: TRBJ1-2
DNA: TGTGCCAGCAGTTTACTTCTACCCTATGGCTACACCTTC
CDR3: CASSLLLPYGYTF